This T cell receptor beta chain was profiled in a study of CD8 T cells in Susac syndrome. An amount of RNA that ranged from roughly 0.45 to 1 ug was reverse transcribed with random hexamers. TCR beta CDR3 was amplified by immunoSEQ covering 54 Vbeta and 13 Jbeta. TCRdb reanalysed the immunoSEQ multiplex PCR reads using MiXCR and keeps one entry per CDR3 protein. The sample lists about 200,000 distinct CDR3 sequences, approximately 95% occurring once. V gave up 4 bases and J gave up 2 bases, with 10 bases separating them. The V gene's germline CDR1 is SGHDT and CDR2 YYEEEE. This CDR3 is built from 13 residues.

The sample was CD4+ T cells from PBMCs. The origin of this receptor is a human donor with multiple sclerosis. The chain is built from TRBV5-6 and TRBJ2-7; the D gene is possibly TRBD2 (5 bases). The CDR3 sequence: CASSPRGAYEQYF. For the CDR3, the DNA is TGTGCCAGCAGCCCTCGGGGAGCCTACGAGCAGTACTTC.